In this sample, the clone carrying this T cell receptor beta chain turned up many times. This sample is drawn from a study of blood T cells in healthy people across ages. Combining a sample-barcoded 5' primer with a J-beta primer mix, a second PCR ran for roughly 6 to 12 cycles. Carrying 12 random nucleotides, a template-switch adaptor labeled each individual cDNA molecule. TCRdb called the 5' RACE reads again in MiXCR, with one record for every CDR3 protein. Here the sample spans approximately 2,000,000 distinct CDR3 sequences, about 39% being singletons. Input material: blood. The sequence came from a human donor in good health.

CDR3 coding DNA: TGCAGTGCTAGAGGGACAGGCTCCTACGAGCAGTACTTC. Translating gives CSARGTGSYEQYF. This rearrangement joins TRBV20-1 to TRBJ2-7, with 7 bases lining up with TRBD1. CDR3 length equals 13 residues. After removal of 1 base from V and 0 bases from J, the junction contained 0 bases not matched to a gene. The germline gives CDR1 DFQATT, CDR2 SNEGSKA (reference sequence).